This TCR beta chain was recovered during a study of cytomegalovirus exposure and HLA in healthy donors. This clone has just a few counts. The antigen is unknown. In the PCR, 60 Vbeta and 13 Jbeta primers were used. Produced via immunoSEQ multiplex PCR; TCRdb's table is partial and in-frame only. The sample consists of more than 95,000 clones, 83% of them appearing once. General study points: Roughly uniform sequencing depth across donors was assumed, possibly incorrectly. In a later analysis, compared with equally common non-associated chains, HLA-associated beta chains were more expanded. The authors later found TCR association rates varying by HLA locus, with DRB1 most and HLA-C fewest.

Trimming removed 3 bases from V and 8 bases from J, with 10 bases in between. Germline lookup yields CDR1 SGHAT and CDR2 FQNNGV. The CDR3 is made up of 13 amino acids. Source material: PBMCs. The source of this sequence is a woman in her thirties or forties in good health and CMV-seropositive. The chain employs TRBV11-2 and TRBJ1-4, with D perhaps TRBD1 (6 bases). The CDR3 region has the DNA TGTGCCAGCAGCTTCGGGACACAAGAAAAACTGTTTTTT. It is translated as CASSFGTQEKLFF.